This is a list of T cell receptor beta chains from one sample in a study of graft-versus-host responses after intestinal transplantation. Sequenced by immunoSEQ multiplex PCR; TCRdb stores in-frame clones only, minus some. This table holds more than 10,000 clones, 84% found once. Sequenced here: PBMCs, sampled roughly 290 days after intestinal transplant. The receptors come from a human patient who received an intestinal transplant, so some T cells may come from the graft donor. CDR3s include the opening cysteine and the closing phenylalanine or tryptophan. Each record gives: clone size, J gene, D gene, V gene, CDR3 DNA, CDR3 protein. D genes are given only for firm matches. Rows may omit the clone size; those that give it use once, few, many or a size class.

>-|TRBJ2-7|TRBD1|TRBV28
TGTGCCAGCAGTTTGGACAGGGGGGGCGAGCAGTACTTC
CASSLDRGGEQYF
>-|TRBJ2-5|TRBD1|TRBV11-3
TGTGCCAGCAGCTTAGGACAGGGGGCAGAGACCCAGTACTTC
CASSLGQGAETQYF
>-|TRBJ1-4|-|TRBV28
TGTGCCAGCAGTTTTTGGGGTGACGGAGAAAAACTGTTTTTT
CASSFWGDGEKLFF
>once|TRBJ2-7|TRBD1|TRBV11-2
TGTGCCAGCAGCCCTGGACAGGGGGGAGGTTACGAGCAGTACTTC
CASSPGQGGGYEQYF
>-|TRBJ2-7|TRBD2|TRBV6-1
TGTGCCAGCCTTAAGCGGGAGGGCTGGGAGCAGTACTTC
CASLKREGWEQYF
>-|TRBJ2-7|TRBD2|TRBV7-9
TGTGCCAGCAGCCCGGGACTAGCGGGAGGAGGCTACGAGCAGTACTTC
CASSPGLAGGGYEQYF
>-|TRBJ2-2|-|TRBV18
TGTGCCAGCTCACCGAGGACCACAAACACCGGGGAGCTGTTTTTT
CASSPRTTNTGELFF
>-|TRBJ2-3|-|TRBV9
TGTGCCAGCAGCGTAGGCCAGGGGTCAACAGATACGCAGTATTTT
CASSVGQGSTDTQYF
>-|TRBJ1-1|-|TRBV29-1
TGCAGCGTTGCGAACAGATTTAACACTGAAGCTTTCTTT
CSVANRFNTEAFF
>-|TRBJ2-1|-|TRBV28
TGTGCCAGCAGTCGACTAGCCTACAATGAGCAGTTCTTC
CASSRLAYNEQFF
>-|TRBJ2-3|TRBD1|TRBV19
TGTGCCAGTAGTATGGGACAGGGGGCAGATACGCAGTATTTT
CASSMGQGADTQYF
>-|TRBJ1-4|-|TRBV18
TGTGCCAGCTCACCGGGGAGGGCGGAGAATGAAAAACTGTTTTTT
CASSPGRAENEKLFF
>once|TRBJ2-1|TRBD2|TRBV9
TGTGCCAGCAGCGTAGCAGCGGGGAATAAAAATGAGCAGTTCTTC
CASSVAAGNKNEQFF
>few|TRBJ1-5|TRBD1|TRBV10-3
TGTGCCATCAGTGAGTCGTGGCAGGGGGCTAGCAATCAGCCCCAGCATTTT
CAISESWQGASNQPQHF
>-|TRBJ2-1|-|TRBV5-1
TGCGCCAGCAGCGGTAGCTCTACAAACAATGAGCAGTTCTTC
CASSGSSTNNEQFF
>-|TRBJ2-3|-|TRBV7-3
TGTGCCAGCAGCGGAATATTAGCGTCGACAGATACGCAGTATTTT
CASSGILASTDTQYF
>once|TRBJ2-1|TRBD2|TRBV4-1
TGCGCCAGCAGCCAATTAGCGGGAGGGCCGAGCAATGAGCAGTTCTTC
CASSQLAGGPSNEQFF
>-|TRBJ2-4|-|TRBV11-3
TGTGCCAGCAGCTTGGATAAAAGGGACATTCAGTACTTC
CASSLDKRDIQYF
>few|TRBJ1-2|-|TRBV29-1
TGCAGCGTTGAGGGCAGGGACTATGGCTACACCTTC
CSVEGRDYGYTF
>few|TRBJ1-1|TRBD1|TRBV9
TGTGCCAGCAGCGTAGCGGCAGGGGGCAGAGGGAACACTGAAGCTTTCTTT
CASSVAAGGRGNTEAFF
>-|TRBJ2-3|TRBD2|TRBV4-3
TGCGCCAGCAGCCATGGACTAGCGGGGTCGGGCACAGATACGCAGTATTTT
CASSHGLAGSGTDTQYF
>-|TRBJ2-3|-|TRBV15
TGTGCCACCAGCAGAGAGGGGGGGGGCCCAGATACGCAGTATTTT
CATSREGGGPDTQYF
>-|TRBJ2-1|TRBD2|TRBV5-1
TGCGCCAGCAGCTTGGTCGGGACTAGCGGGAGCAATGAGCAGTTCTTC
CASSLVGTSGSNEQFF
>-|TRBJ1-2|TRBD1|TRBV5-4
TGTGCCAGCAGCCAAAATCTTGGGACAGGGGCAAGGGCATATGGCTACACCTTC
CASSQNLGTGARAYGYTF
>-|TRBJ1-1|-|TRBV7-2
TGTGCCAGCAGCTTCGGGGATCTAATCCCTGAAGCTTTCTTT
CASSFGDLIPEAFF
>-|TRBJ2-2|-|TRBV6-1
TGTGCCAGCAGTGAAGAACGTAACACCGGGGAGCTGTTTTTT
CASSEERNTGELFF
>once|TRBJ2-3|-|TRBV4-2
TGTGCCAGCAGTCGAACTACAGGGAGAGGAGATACGCAGTATTTT
CASSRTTGRGDTQYF
>-|TRBJ2-3|-|TRBV29-1
TGCAGCGTTCCGATACAGGGAGGAACAGATACGCAGTATTTT
CSVPIQGGTDTQYF
>once|TRBJ1-1|-|TRBV19
TGTGCCAGTAGGGATATGAACACTGAAGCTTTCTTT
CASRDMNTEAFF
>-|TRBJ2-1|-|TRBV7-3
TGTGCCAGCAGCCCAGGACAGCCTCCTGAGCAGTTCTTC
CASSPGQPPEQFF
>-|TRBJ1-2|-|TRBV15
TGTGCCACCAGCAGTAAGGGCTCCTATGGCTACACCTTC
CATSSKGSYGYTF
>-|TRBJ2-7|-|TRBV15
TGTGCCACCAGCCCTAAAGGCGCGGTCTACGAGCAGTACTTC
CATSPKGAVYEQYF
>-|TRBJ2-7|-|TRBV4-3
TGCGCCAGCAGCCAAGATACCGGGGGCGAGCAGTACTTC
CASSQDTGGEQYF
>-|TRBJ1-4|-|TRBV4-1
TGCGCCAGCAGCCAAGATGAGGGGGAAAAACTGTTTTTT
CASSQDEGEKLFF
>once|TRBJ2-1|TRBD2|TRBV7-3
TGTGCCAGCAGCTCACTGGCCTCGGGAGGCAGGAATGAGCAGTTCTTC
CASSSLASGGRNEQFF
>-|TRBJ1-1|-|TRBV19
TGTGCCAGTAGTTTCCCCAACCCGGGGACTGAAGCTTTCTTT
CASSFPNPGTEAFF
>few|TRBJ2-7|-|TRBV19
TGTGCCAGTACTCCCGGGACGTCTATCGAGCAGTACTTC
CASTPGTSIEQYF
>-|TRBJ2-7|-|TRBV7-2
TGTGCCAGCAGCTTAGGGGCAGGACCCTCCTACGAGCAGTACTTC
CASSLGAGPSYEQYF
>once|TRBJ1-1|-|TRBV11-3
TGTGCCAGCAGCTCTGGGGGGGTGAACACTGAAGCTTTCTTT
CASSSGGVNTEAFF
>once|TRBJ2-1|-|TRBV2
TGTGCCAGCACCACCCCATCAGGCGATGAGCAGTTCTTC
CASTTPSGDEQFF
>-|TRBJ1-1|TRBD1|TRBV19
TGTGCCACCGAGCCCGGGACAGGGGTCTGGAACACTGAAGCTTTCTTT
CATEPGTGVWNTEAFF
>-|TRBJ2-1|-|TRBV15
TGTGCCACCAGCAACGTGGGAAATAGTGAGCAGTTCTTC
CATSNVGNSEQFF
>-|TRBJ2-7|TRBD1|TRBV6-5
TGTGCCAGCAGCCCCGGGACAGGGGTCACCTACGAGCAGTACTTC
CASSPGTGVTYEQYF
>-|TRBJ2-5|-|TRBV11-2
TGTGCCAGCAGCTTAGTTCGGCAGGGGGGGGAGACCCAGTACTTC
CASSLVRQGGETQYF
>few|TRBJ2-2|TRBD1|TRBV6-4
TGTGCCAGCAGTCGACAGGGGAACACCGGGGAGCTGTTTTTT
CASSRQGNTGELFF
>-|TRBJ2-3|-|TRBV9
TGTGCCAGCAGCGCCCAATTTTGGGTAGACACAGATACGCAGTATTTT
CASSAQFWVDTDTQYF
>-|TRBJ2-7|TRBD2|TRBV2
TGTGCCAGCAGGGAGGCAGCGGGAGTCTCCTACGAGCAGTACTTC
CASREAAGVSYEQYF
>-|TRBJ2-3|-|TRBV7-9
TGTGCCAGCAGCGGCATTCGGCTAGCCGGAGGAGATACGCAGTATTTT
CASSGIRLAGGDTQYF
>-|TRBJ2-7|-|TRBV6-5
TGTGCCAGCAGTTACGCTAGGCCATCGGGCTACGAGCAGTACTTC
CASSYARPSGYEQYF
>-|TRBJ1-4|TRBD1|TRBV15
TGTGCCACCAGCAGAGGGGACAGGGGACAAAAACTGTTTTTT
CATSRGDRGQKLFF